The present T cell receptor beta chain was sequenced within a study of shared clonotypes between healthy human individuals (dated by TCRdb to about 2020). For the wider study: The cohort included a few men and a couple of women between 18 and 49 years of age. For each donor, three plates each were used for CD4 naive and CD4 memory, two plates were used for CD8 naive, and one plate was used for CD8 memory. Between about 0.85 and 8.9 billion PBMCs per donor were obtained by leukapheresis. Libraries were prepared and TCR repertoires were sequenced by different laboratories using diverse techniques, in order to increase sequencing depth and limit assay-specific biases. The study deeply sequenced blood TCR repertoires of about 5 healthy adults to estimate repertoire size and the extent of clonotype sharing between individuals. The investigation overall reported the following: Because the study included only a small number of donors, the genetic and exposure-history diversity represented was limited. Even with the large sequencing depth, rarefaction of the sorted-subset datasets indicated that sequencing was incomplete. Larger estimated clonotype richness was generally found for naive subsets than for memory subsets. Based on pairwise subsampling, the degree of clonotype sharing among donors was expected to be affected by sequencing depth. Compared with non-shared clonotypes, clonotypes shared by all four sorted-subset donors had higher generation probabilities. Roughly 5.2% of naive CD4, 3.5% of naive CD8, approximately 2.2% of memory CD4, and more than 0.35% of memory CD8 clonotypes were shared across a few donors. Sampling was limited to blood, and TCR repertoires in tissue likely differ from TCR repertoires in blood.

The CDR3 runs 14 amino acids, cysteine and phenylalanine included. Solely the CDR3 DNA is kept, with 42 bases framed from the first base. The germline V gene supplies CDR1 KGHSH and CDR2 LQKENI. The junction carries 8 bases between V and J, which are trimmed by 4 bases and 1 base respectively. Comments on this clone: Its recognized antigen is unknown. No base quality information exists; no much larger clone differs at one position.

Using the deep immunoSEQ assay, multiplex PCR amplified TCR CDR3 regions from genomic DNA. For each cell subset, the extracted genomic DNA was distributed evenly across all wells of several immunoSEQ 96-well plates, and each plate served as one replicate. For sorted subsets, each replicate PCR was loaded with roughly 200 ng genomic DNA, equivalent to some 27,000 T cell genomes. Purified libraries were measured with a Qubit 3.0 fluorometer, size-checked on a Bioanalyzer 2100, and measured again with the KAPA Library Quantification kit. Each immunoSEQ 96-well plate was sequenced on its own single-read 150-cycle Illumina NextSeq 550 flow cell. From the authors' description of their analysis: Because only junctional sequences without quality scores were contained in the immunoSEQ output, filtering matching that applied to full-length reads could not be performed. Sequences were annotated with PyIR, a Python wrapper for IgBLAST v1.9, and V/J genes and CDR3 were assigned using IMGT germline references. Reads were removed for weak V/J assignments (E-value above 1e-6), missing CDR3, stop codons, out-of-frame junctions, or ambiguous translated residues. V3J clonotypes were defined as sequences sharing an identical inferred V gene, J gene, and CDR3 amino acid sequence. Percentage overlap between repertoires was computed as shared unique clonotypes divided by the size of the smaller repertoire. RTK rarefaction, the Chao1 estimator, and Recon v2.1 estimates of unobserved clonotypes were used to assess repertoire richness. For all TCRbeta clonotypes obtained by the gDNA method from several donors, generation probabilities were computed with OLGA. Sourced from immuneACCESS, this table was stored by TCRdb with only in-frame sequences that have V and J called. A share of the clones is absent; for the studies checked, an unresolved V gene accounts for under half, and the remainder has no known explanation. V, J and clone size derive from that table, while D and trimming were established from the DNA sequence. The sample has roughly 2,300,000 clones on record, 85% to 95% of them singletons. 0.37% of the sample lies in the top ten.

The donors were healthy, HIV-negative adults with no recently reported acute infections or vaccinations. Every donor was a Caucasian adult living in Nashville, Tennessee, USA. Magnetic negative selection was used to enrich CD4+ T cells, after which naive cells were positively selected on CD45RA and the negative fraction became the memory subset. After blood collection by leukapheresis, PBMCs were isolated using Ficoll-Histopaque density gradient centrifugation and then cryopreserved in the vapor phase of liquid nitrogen. Analytical flow cytometry was used to check the purity and quantity of every magnetically sorted T cell population. Genomic DNA was isolated from each sorted fraction and quantified by UV absorbance on a Nanodrop 2000c.

Sample: naive CD4+ T cells from PBMCs. In the paper's terms, the cell subset or site label means: CD45RA+ positively selected. The chain employs TRBV18 and TRBJ2-1, with the D gene call left open. The receptor was derived from a man aged 18-30 years in good health. Some clones in this sample may be carry-over from other donors' samples. The CDR3 is CASSRPLSYNEQFF. The DNA reads TGTGCCAGCTCACGTCCCCTTTCCTACAATGAGCAGTTCTTC. When the CDR3 is completed using the reference TRBV18 and TRBJ2-1 genes on either side, the full variable domain is NAGVMQNPRHLVRRRGQEARLRCSPMKGHSHVYWYRQLPEEGLKFMVYLQKENIIDESGMPKERFSAEFPKEGPSILRIQQVVRGDSAAYFCASSRPLSYNEQFFGPGTRLTVL.